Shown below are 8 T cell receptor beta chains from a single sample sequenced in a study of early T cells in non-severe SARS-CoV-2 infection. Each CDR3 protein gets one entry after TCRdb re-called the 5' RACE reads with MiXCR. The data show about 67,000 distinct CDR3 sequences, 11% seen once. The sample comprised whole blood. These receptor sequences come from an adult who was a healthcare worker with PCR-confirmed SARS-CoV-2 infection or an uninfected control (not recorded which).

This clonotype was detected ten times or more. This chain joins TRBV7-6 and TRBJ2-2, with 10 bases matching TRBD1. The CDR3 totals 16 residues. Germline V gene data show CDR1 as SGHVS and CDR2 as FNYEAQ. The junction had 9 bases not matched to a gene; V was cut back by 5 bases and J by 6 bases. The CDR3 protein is CASSGFGQGVAGELFF. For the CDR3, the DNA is TGTGCCAGCAGCGGATTTGGACAGGGGGTGGCCGGGGAGCTGTTTTTT.

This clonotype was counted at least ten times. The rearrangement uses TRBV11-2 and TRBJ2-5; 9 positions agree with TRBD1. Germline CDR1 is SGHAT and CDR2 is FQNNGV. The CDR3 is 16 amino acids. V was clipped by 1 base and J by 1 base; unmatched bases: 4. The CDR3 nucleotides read TGTGCCAGCAGCTTAGGGACAGGGGCTTTCCAAGAGACCCAGTACTTC. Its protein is CASSLGTGAFQETQYF.

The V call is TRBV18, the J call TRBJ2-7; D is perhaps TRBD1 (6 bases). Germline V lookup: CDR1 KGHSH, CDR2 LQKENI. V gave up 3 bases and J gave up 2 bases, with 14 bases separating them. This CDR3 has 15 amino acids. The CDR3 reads CASSPQGRRAYEQYF. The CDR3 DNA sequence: TGTGCCAGCTCACCTCAGGGGAGACGGGCCTACGAGCAGTACTTC.

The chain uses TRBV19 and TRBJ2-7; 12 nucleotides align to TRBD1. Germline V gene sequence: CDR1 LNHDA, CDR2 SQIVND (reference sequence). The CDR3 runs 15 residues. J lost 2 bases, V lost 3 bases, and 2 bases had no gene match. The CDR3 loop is CASSIGTGGAYEQYF. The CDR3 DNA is TGTGCCAGTAGTATTGGGACAGGGGGCGCCTACGAGCAGTACTTC.

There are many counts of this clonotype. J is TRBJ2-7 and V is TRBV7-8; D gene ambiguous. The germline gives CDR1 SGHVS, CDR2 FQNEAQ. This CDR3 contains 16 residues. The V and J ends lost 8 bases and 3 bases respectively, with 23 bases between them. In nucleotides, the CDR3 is TGTGCCAGCGCCGCCCGGCCACCTGCGGTTGACTACGAGCAGTACTTC. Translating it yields CASAARPPAVDYEQYF.

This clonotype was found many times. This CDR3 reads CASNRGDSNQPQHF. The CDR3, as DNA: TGTGCCAGCAATAGGGGGGATAGCAATCAGCCCCAGCATTTT. The chain has TRBV6-1 and TRBJ1-5; possibly TRBD1 for D (6 bases). Germline V gene sequence: CDR1 MNHNS, CDR2 SASEGT. This CDR3 is 14 amino acids long. The V end was cut by 7 bases, the J end by 0 bases, with 10 bases between.

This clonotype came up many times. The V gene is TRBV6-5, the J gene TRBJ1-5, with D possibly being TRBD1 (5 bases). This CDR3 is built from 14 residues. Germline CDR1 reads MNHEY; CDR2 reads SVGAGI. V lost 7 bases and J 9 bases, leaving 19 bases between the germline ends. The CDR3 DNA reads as TGTGCCAGCAAAAGGGACGTAGCAGGTTGGCCCCAGCATTTT. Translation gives CASKRDVAGWPQHF.

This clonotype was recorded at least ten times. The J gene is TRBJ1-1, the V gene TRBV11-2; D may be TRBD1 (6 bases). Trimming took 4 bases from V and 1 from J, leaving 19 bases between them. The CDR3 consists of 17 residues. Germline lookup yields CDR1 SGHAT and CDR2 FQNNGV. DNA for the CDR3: TGTGCCAGCAGCTCCAAATACGCGGGACACAGGAACACTGAAGCTTTCTTT. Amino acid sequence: CASSSKYAGHRNTEAFF.